This entry lists 24 T cell receptor beta chains sequenced from one sample in a study of CD8 T cells in Susac syndrome. With random hexamers, reverse transcription was performed on roughly 0.5 to 1 ug of RNA. TCRdb called the immunoSEQ multiplex PCR reads again in MiXCR, with one record for every CDR3 protein. Here the sample spans tens of thousands of distinct CDR3 sequences, 85% to 95% being singletons. Source material: CD8+ T cells from PBMCs. The receptors here all came from a human donor in good health.

This clonotype was picked up one time. This CDR3 fails to terminate in the conserved phenylalanine or tryptophan, so it likely reflects a read error. V is TRBV27 and J is TRBJ2-7; the D gene is possibly TRBD2 (6 bases). The V end was cut by 6 bases, the J end by 4 bases, with 7 bases between. The germline gives CDR1 MNHEY, CDR2 SMNVEV (reference sequence). CDR3 length: 11 amino acids. The CDR3 spells CASSSGYEQYS. The CDR3 DNA is TGTGCCAGCAGCAGCGGGTACGAGCAGTACTCC.

The chain links TRBV6-1 to TRBJ1-2; D is unclear. V was trimmed by 5 bases and J by 6 bases, leaving 25 bases between them. CDR1 is MNHNS and CDR2 is SASEGT in the germline V gene. This CDR3 has 17 amino acids. DNA of the CDR3: TGTGCCAGCAGTCTAGCAGGCTACGAAGGAGCTAGGGATGGCTACACCTTC. It codes for CASSLAGYEGARDGYTF.

The V and J genes are TRBV4-1 and TRBJ2-7, with D perhaps matching TRBD2 (5 bases). The CDR3 sequence is 15 residues long. With 2 bases removed from V and 2 bases from J, the gap between germline ends came to 13 bases. Germline CDR1 and CDR2: MGHRA and YSYEKL. The CDR3 nucleotides read TGCGCCAGCAGCCAAAAGGGAGAGGGTACCTACGAGCAGTACTTC. Translating it yields CASSQKGEGTYEQYF.

The count of this clonotype is one. This sequence joins TRBV7-8 and TRBJ2-3; TRBD1 aligns across 7 bases. Germline-derived CDR1 and CDR2 are SGHVS and FQNEAQ. Germline trimming cut 3 bases from V and 2 bases from J; bases unmatched to any gene: 5. The CDR3 has 15 residues. This CDR3 is CASSFFRGTTDTQYF. The CDR3 nucleotides read TGTGCCAGCAGCTTTTTCAGGGGGACCACAGATACGCAGTATTTT. Together with reference TRBV7-8 and TRBJ2-3, the CDR3 gives the full variable domain: GAGVSQSPRYKVAKRGQDVALRCDPISGHVSLFWYQQALGQGPEFLTYFQNEAQLDKSGLPSDRFFAERPEGSVSTLKIQRTQQEDSAVYLCASSFFRGTTDTQYFGPGTRLTVL.

The J gene is TRBJ2-7, the V gene TRBV19, with 8 bases lining up with TRBD1. The trim removed 9 bases at V and 0 bases at J, leaving 10 bases unmatched. Germline CDR1 is LNHDA and CDR2 is SQIVND (reference sequence). The CDR3 covers 15 residues. CDR3 nucleotide sequence: TGTGCCAGCAGAGACAGGGGCCTTAACTCCTACGAGCAGTACTTC. Translated: CASRDRGLNSYEQYF.

The rearrangement links TRBV10-2 to TRBJ2-7, with 7 bases fitting TRBD2. V was clipped by 6 bases and J by 2 bases; unmatched bases: 7. Germline CDR1 reads WSHSY; CDR2 reads SAAADI. The CDR3 runs to 14 residues. CDR3: CASRGSSGAYEQYF. The CDR3 DNA is TGCGCCAGCAGGGGGTCTAGCGGCGCCTACGAGCAGTACTTC.

J is TRBJ2-1 and V is TRBV7-9; 13 bases are a match to TRBD2. Germline V gives CDR1 SEHNR, CDR2 FQNEAQ (reference sequence). V was clipped by 2 bases and J by 15 bases; unmatched bases: 7. CDR3 length: 14 amino acids. CDR3 region: CASSLSGLAGVPFF. In DNA form, the CDR3 reads TGTGCCAGCAGCTTATCAGGACTAGCGGGAGTTCCGTTCTTC.

The genes are TRBV9 and TRBJ2-1, with 10 positions matching TRBD1. CDR1 and CDR2 from the germline V gene are SGDLS and YYNGEE. With V trimmed by 7 bases and J by 8 bases, 12 bases remained unmatched. This CDR3 comprises 15 residues. CDR3 loop: CASSPRGTGVDEQFF. The CDR3 bases are TGTGCCAGCTCCCCCAGAGGGACAGGGGTCGATGAGCAGTTCTTC.

The V gene is TRBV27, the J gene TRBJ1-4, with D perhaps TRBD1 (5 bases). Germline assignment: CDR1 MNHEY and CDR2 SMNVEV (reference sequence). V lost 6 bases to trimming and J lost 4 bases, with 18 bases between them. This CDR3 has 16 residues. The CDR3: CASRAIAGLLNEKLFF. Here the CDR3 DNA reads TGTGCCAGCAGGGCGATAGCGGGGCTCCTTAATGAAAAACTGTTTTTT.

V gene TRBV5-1 combines with J gene TRBJ2-1, with 15 positions matching TRBD2. The CDR3 is made up of 17 amino acids. The germline gives CDR1 SGHRS, CDR2 YFSETQ. The ends lost 4 bases at V and 5 bases at J; junction bases unmatched: 7. CDR3 sequence reads: CASSRTSGRASDNEQFF. For the CDR3, the DNA is TGCGCCAGCAGCCGGACTAGCGGGAGGGCCAGCGACAATGAGCAGTTCTTC.

This clonotype was picked up one time. The V and J genes are TRBV27 and TRBJ1-2, with 7 bases lining up with TRBD1. Germline-derived CDR1 and CDR2 are MNHEY and SMNVEV (reference sequence). V trimming: 7 bases; J trimming: 8 bases; junction bases outside the gene matches: 10. CDR3 length: 13 residues. The CDR3 DNA is TGTGCCAGCACCCCGGGGGTAGGGGGCGGCTACACCTTC. This translates into CASTPGVGGGYTF.

The chain combines TRBV19 with TRBJ2-1, with a tentative D call TRBD2 (6 bases). This CDR3 region has 16 residues. V was cut by 9 bases and J by 6 bases, with 24 bases left in between. Germline CDR1 LNHDA, CDR2 SQIVND (reference sequence). CDR3 in DNA: TGTGCCAGCACCCCGTTTTCCGGGAGAGGAGGCAATGAGCAGTTCTTC. Amino acids: CASTPFSGRGGNEQFF. Full variable domain (rest looked up from reference TRBV19 and TRBJ2-1): DGGITQSPKYLFRKEGQNVTLSCEQNLNHDAMYWYRQDPGQGLRLIYYSQIVNDFQKGDIAEGYSVSREKKESFPLTVTSAQKNPTAFYLCASTPFSGRGGNEQFFGPGTRLTVL.

The chain is built from TRBV7-9 and TRBJ2-7, with no clear D. Germline V gives CDR1 SEHNR, CDR2 FQNEAQ (reference sequence). V lost 2 bases to trimming and J lost 1 base, with 3 bases between them. The CDR3 totals 12 residues. CDR3 in amino acids: CASSLKSYEQYF. The CDR3 DNA follows: TGTGCCAGCAGCTTAAAGTCCTACGAGCAGTACTTC. The full variable domain, completed using reference TRBV7-9 and TRBJ2-7, is DTGVSQNPRHKITKRGQNVTFRCDPISEHNRLYWYRQTLGQGPEFLTYFQNEAQLEKSRLLSDRFSAERPKGSFSTLEIQRTEQGDSAMYLCASSLKSYEQYFGPGTRLTVT.

The chain couples TRBV19 to TRBJ2-1; TRBD2 might be the D (6 bases). The length of the CDR3 is 13 residues. Trimming took off 8 bases at V and 1 base at J, with 9 bases between the two ends. CDR1 is LNHDA and CDR2 is SQIVND in the germline V gene (reference sequence). The CDR3 nucleotides read TGTGCCAGTGGGAGGTCTTCCTACAATGAGCAGTTCTTC. Translation gives CASGRSSYNEQFF.

The chain recombines TRBV7-9 with TRBJ1-2; TRBD1 matches 9 bases. V shed 5 bases, J shed 8 bases, and the junction held 6 bases outside the gene matches. Germline V gene lookup returns CDR1 SEHNR and CDR2 FQNEAQ (reference sequence). The CDR3 totals 13 residues. DNA for the CDR3: TGTGCCAGCAGCGCAAGGACAGGGGACGGCTACACCTTC. It is translated as CASSARTGDGYTF.

A single count supports this clonotype. The V call is TRBV29-1, the J call TRBJ2-2; 9 bases are a match to TRBD1. Germline V gives CDR1 SQVTM, CDR2 ANQGSEA. The CDR3 length is 16 residues. V was pared by 5 bases and J by 7 bases, with 14 bases of the junction left unmatched. As DNA, the CDR3 is TGCAGCGTTCATCTCCCGGGACAGGGTGCCGGCGGGGAGCTGTTTTTT. The encoded protein is CSVHLPGQGAGGELFF.

The rearrangement uses TRBV5-1 and TRBJ1-1; no clear D gene. Germline values: CDR1 SGHRS, CDR2 YFSETQ. The V end was cut by 0 bases, the J end by 2 bases, with 8 bases between. The CDR3 spans 14 residues. The CDR3 bases are TGCGCCAGCAGCTTGGGCGACGAAAACACTGAAGCTTTCTTT. It yields the protein CASSLGDENTEAFF. Variable domain in full (rest from reference TRBV5-1 and TRBJ1-1): KAGVTQTPRYLIKTRGQQVTLSCSPISGHRSVSWYQQTPGQGLQFLFEYFSETQRNKGNFPGRFSGRQFSNSRSEMNVSTLELGDSALYLCASSLGDENTEAFFGQGTRLTVV.

V is TRBV30 and J is TRBJ1-1; D remains unclear. The CDR3 consists of 10 residues. Germline CDR1 is GTSNPN and CDR2 is SVGIG (reference sequence). V shed 3 bases and J shed 3 bases, with 2 bases lying between them. CDR3 nucleotides: TGTGCCTGGAGATACACTGAAGCTTTCTTT. This gives the protein CAWRYTEAFF.

The genes are TRBV7-8 and TRBJ2-7; 9 bases agree with TRBD1. Trimming cost V 3 bases and J 6 bases; bases outside gene matches: 9. The CDR3 spans 15 residues. Germline values: CDR1 SGHVS, CDR2 FQNEAQ. The CDR3 DNA is TGTGCCAGCAGCTTTCTCCGGGACAGGGTTTCCGAGCAGTACTTC. Translated, it gives CASSFLRDRVSEQYF.

This chain uses TRBV20-1 with TRBJ2-1; 11 bases line up with TRBD2. Germline V lookup: CDR1 DFQATT, CDR2 SNEGSKA (reference sequence). J gave up 3 bases and V 3 bases, and 4 bases lay outside the gene matches. The CDR3 extends over 15 amino acids. The CDR3 here is CSARLLAGVYNEQFF. CDR3 DNA: TGCAGTGCTAGGTTACTAGCGGGGGTCTACAATGAGCAGTTCTTC.

J is TRBJ2-7 and V is TRBV7-2, with D hard to call. V was pared by 4 bases and J by 4 bases, with 11 bases between. Germline loops: CDR1 SGHTA, CDR2 FQGNSA. The CDR3 loop spans 13 amino acids. This CDR3 is CASSSDSYYEQYF. The CDR3 DNA follows: TGTGCCAGCAGCTCCGACTCGTATTACGAGCAGTACTTC.

The V and J genes are TRBV29-1 and TRBJ1-1; D might be TRBD1 (6 bases). Germline CDR1 reads SQVTM; CDR2 reads ANQGSEA. Trimming stripped 5 bases from V and 2 bases from J, with 15 bases between. This CDR3 contains 14 residues. CDR3 DNA: TGCAGCGTTTGGGGGGGCCGCTTCAACACTGAAGCTTTCTTT. Protein product: CSVWGGRFNTEAFF. Full variable domain (remainder filled in from reference TRBV29-1 and TRBJ1-1): SAVISQKPSRDICQRGTSLTIQCQVDSQVTMMFWYRQQPGQSLTLIATANQGSEATYESGFVIDKFPISRPNLTFSTLTVSNMSPEDSSIYLCSVWGGRFNTEAFFGQGTRLTVV.

The CDR3 reads CSAPGLGFDTQYF. The CDR3 DNA reads TGCAGTGCTCCCGGCCTGGGGTTCGATACGCAGTATTTT. V is TRBV20-1 and J is TRBJ2-3; D gene uncertain. This CDR3 contains 13 residues. V dropped 5 bases and J dropped 6 bases, with 15 bases sitting between them. CDR1 and CDR2 from the germline V gene are DFQATT and SNEGSKA (reference sequence).

The J gene is TRBJ1-1, the V gene TRBV7-9; D gene unclear. The V gene's germline CDR1 is SEHNR and CDR2 FQNEAQ (reference sequence). The CDR3 length is 12 residues. The V gene lost 1 base and the J gene lost 11 bases, with 11 bases spanning the gap. The CDR3 DNA reads TGTGCCAGCAGCTTAGGGTTTGATGCGGCTTTCTTT. Amino acid sequence: CASSLGFDAAFF.